This TCR beta chain is from a study of cytomegalovirus exposure and HLA in healthy donors. The overall study: Researchers found that around 80% of over 350 genotyped donors fell within the Caucasian-associated ancestry cluster. Study-level results: Researchers counted 164 TCR beta chains as cytomegalovirus-associated. In an earlier analysis, productive rearrangement rates for most beta V segments clustered near 87% or 30%.

In regard to this clone: Its antigen is as yet unknown.

V dropped 1 base and J dropped 1 base, with 12 bases sitting between them. Germline loops: CDR1 SSHAT, CDR2 FNYEAQ (reference sequence). The CDR3 has 16 amino acids. The PCR was carried out with 60 Vbeta primers and 13 Jbeta primers. Produced via immunoSEQ multiplex PCR; TCRdb's table is partial and in-frame only. Counted here are under 200,000 clones, about three quarters occurring once; the ten biggest clones make up around 15%. This clonotype originated in a man between 45 and 60 years old in good health and CMV-seropositive. Sequenced input: PBMCs. This sequence joins TRBV7-7 and TRBJ2-3, with D possibly TRBD2 on 6 matching bases. CDR3 sequence: CASSLDWRGGTDTQYF. Written as DNA, the CDR3 is TGTGCCAGCAGCTTAGACTGGCGGGGTGGCACAGATACGCAGTATTTT.